This TCR beta chain was sequenced for a study of early T cells in non-severe SARS-CoV-2 infection. The library protocol tagged individual cDNA molecules with unique molecular identifiers. TCRdb independently ran MiXCR on the 5' RACE reads; one entry per CDR3 protein. This table has about 59,000 distinct CDR3 sequences, about 13% appearing once. The receptor was derived from an adult who was a healthcare worker with PCR-confirmed SARS-CoV-2 infection or an uninfected control (not recorded which). The sample here was whole blood, taken at baseline.

CDR3 bases: TGTGCCAGCAGCTTAGATGGGACTAGGACTAATGAGCAGTTCTTC. This sequence encodes CASSLDGTRTNEQFF. This rearrangement joins TRBV7-2 to TRBJ2-1, with 8 bases fitting TRBD2. The CDR3 loop spans 15 amino acids. Germline lookup yields CDR1 SGHTA and CDR2 FQGNSA. V shed 1 base, J shed 7 bases, and the junction held 6 bases outside the gene matches.